This T cell receptor beta chain came from a study of blood T cell repertoires in COVID-19 (TCRdb year 2020). With respect to the entire study: Samples from collaborators originated in the United States, Italy and Spain and spanned both the acute and convalescent phases of COVID-19. The material from the prospective study consisted of cDNA or gDNA derived from T cells, B-cell-depleted T cells, or PBMCs. The dataset comprised deeply sampled blood TCRbeta repertoires from subjects exposed to, actively infected with, or recovered from COVID-19. The repertoires were made available in a free public database intended to serve as a resource for research on the immune response to SARS-CoV-2. The samples were drawn from two sources: the first 160 participants of the ongoing ImmuneRACE study, and 1,200 or so subjects contributed by 6 global collaborators. Nearly every sample came with metadata listing a de-identified subject ID, COVID-19 status, age in years and sex. Where available, HLA class I and class II types were obtained from metadata supplied by the sample provider rather than from assay-based typing.

V gives up 0 bases and J gives up 6 bases, and the segment between their germline ends measures 12 bases. For CDR1 and CDR2, the germline V gene (reference sequence) lists LGHDT and YNNKEL. The cysteine opens and the phenylalanine closes a CDR3 of 14 amino acids. The only DNA kept is the CDR3, 42 bases in frame from the first base. In Seattle, one collaborating source enrolled patients while the infection was active and tracked those patients longitudinally over the course of disease. Collaborating institutions collected whole blood in K2EDTA tubes following their own protocols. For TCRbeta analysis, collaborator samples were shipped as frozen whole blood, as isolated PBMCs, or as DNA extracted from either sample type. The investigation overall reported the following: Clinical and demographic metadata were provided uncurated, with the amount varying by source and participant.

The immunoSEQ Assay, a bias-controlled multiplex PCR, was used to amplify TCRbeta CDR3 regions from genomic DNA. Turning to the authors' computational methods: Within the assay, amplification of reference gene primers was used to estimate how many nucleated cells each sample contained. Sequence reads were collapsed and filtered to measure the absolute abundance of every unique TCRbeta CDR3 rearrangement. For each sample, productive Simpson clonality was calculated as the square root of Simpson's diversity index over productive rearrangements. This immuneACCESS table, as held by TCRdb, lists in-frame sequences with V and J called but not all clones. Of the missing ones, under half trace to an unresolved V gene in checked studies; the others have no known cause. Clone size and V and J calls were adopted from that table, with D and trimming inferred from the DNA. Counted in this sample were 250,000 to 300,000 clones; roughly 90% of them appeared once. Of the sample, around 13% is held by the ten largest clones.

Remarks on this clone: Its antigen specificity is not known. Within one base of it there is no much larger clone, and no base qualities were kept.

Recombination joined TRBV3-1 (or the pseudogene TRBV3-2) with TRBJ2-7; the D segment could be TRBD2, given 5 matching bases. The receptor was derived from a woman in her 70s with COVID-19, enrolled during active disease. Sequencing was done on a sample of peripheral blood. The sequence in DNA is TGTGCCAGCAGCCAAGATCGTGAGGGCCTCGAGCAGTACTTC. Protein translation: CASSQDREGLEQYF.